The sequence of this TCR beta chain was determined in a study of T cell repertoires in cytomegalovirus infection. Study overall: Public TCR beta signatures marked donors with CMV infection and the matching HLA.

The CDR3 runs to 17 residues. Per germline, CDR1 SGHTA and CDR2 FQGNSA. Trimming at V came to 1 base and at J to 5 bases, leaving 9 bases not matched to a gene. This clonotype was detected only a few times. The antigen is unknown. Findings of the study overall: Predominance within the ex vivo response was attributable to HLA-C-restricted CMV-specific TCR beta clonotypes. CMV carriers having the relevant HLA were flagged by cumulative public TCR beta family frequency.

TCRdb called the reads again in MiXCR, with one record for every CDR3 protein. The repertoire holds 550,000 to 850,000 distinct CDR3 sequences, with 30% to 40% as singletons. The chain links TRBV7-2 to TRBJ2-1, with TRBD2 identical over 9 bases. The sequences come from cultured PBMCs, collected from culture after CMV antigen stimulation. The sequence came from a human donor in good health (CMV status not recorded). Some clones in this sample may be carry-over from other donors' samples. In nucleotides, the CDR3 is TGTGCCAGCAGCTTAGGGGGCGGGCGGGGGGGTGACAATGAGCAGTTCTTC. Translation gives CASSLGGGRGGDNEQFF.